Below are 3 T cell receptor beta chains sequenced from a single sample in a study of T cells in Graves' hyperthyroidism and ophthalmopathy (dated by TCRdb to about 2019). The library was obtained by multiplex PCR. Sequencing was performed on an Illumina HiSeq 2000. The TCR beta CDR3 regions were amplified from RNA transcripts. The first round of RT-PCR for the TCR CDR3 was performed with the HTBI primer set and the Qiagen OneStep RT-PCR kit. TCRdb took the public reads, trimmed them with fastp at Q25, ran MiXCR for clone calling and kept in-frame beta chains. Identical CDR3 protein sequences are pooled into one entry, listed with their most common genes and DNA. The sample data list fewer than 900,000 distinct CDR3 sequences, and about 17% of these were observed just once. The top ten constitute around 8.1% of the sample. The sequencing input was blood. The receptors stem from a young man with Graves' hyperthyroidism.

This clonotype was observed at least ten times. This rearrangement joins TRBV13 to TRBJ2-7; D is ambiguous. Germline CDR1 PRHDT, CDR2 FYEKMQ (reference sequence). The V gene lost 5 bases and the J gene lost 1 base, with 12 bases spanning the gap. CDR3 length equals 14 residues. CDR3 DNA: TGTGCCAGCAGCCTCACTGGGGATTCCTACGAGCAGTACTTC. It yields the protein CASSLTGDSYEQYF.

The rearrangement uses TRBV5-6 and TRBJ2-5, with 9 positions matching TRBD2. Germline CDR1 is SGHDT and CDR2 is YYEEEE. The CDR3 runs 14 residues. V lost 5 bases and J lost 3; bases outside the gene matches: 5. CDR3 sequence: CASSHSGREETQYF. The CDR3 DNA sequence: TGTGCCAGCAGTCATAGCGGGAGAGAAGAGACCCAGTACTTC.

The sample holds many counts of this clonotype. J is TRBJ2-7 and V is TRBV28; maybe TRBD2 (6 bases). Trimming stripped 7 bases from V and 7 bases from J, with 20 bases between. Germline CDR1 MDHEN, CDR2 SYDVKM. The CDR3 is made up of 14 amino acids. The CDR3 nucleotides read TGTGCCAGCACCCAGACGGGGGTTGGGGATGAGCAGTACTTC. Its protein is CASTQTGVGDEQYF.